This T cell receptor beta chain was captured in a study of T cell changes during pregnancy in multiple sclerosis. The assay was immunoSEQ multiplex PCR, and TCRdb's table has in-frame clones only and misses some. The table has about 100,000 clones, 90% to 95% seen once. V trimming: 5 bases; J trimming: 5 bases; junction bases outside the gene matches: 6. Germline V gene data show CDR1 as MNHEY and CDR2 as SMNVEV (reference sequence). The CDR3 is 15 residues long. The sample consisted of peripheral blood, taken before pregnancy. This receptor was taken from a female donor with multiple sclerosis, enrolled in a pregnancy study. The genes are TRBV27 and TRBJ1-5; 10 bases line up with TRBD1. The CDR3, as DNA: TGTGCCAGCAGTGACGGGACAGGGGCCTATCAGCCCCAGCATTTT. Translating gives CASSDGTGAYQPQHF.